This T cell receptor beta chain was documented in a study of blood T cells in healthy people across ages. This CDR3 comprises 17 residues. V lost 5 bases to trimming and J lost 3 bases, with 20 bases between them. The V gene's germline CDR1 is SEHNR and CDR2 FQNEAQ (reference sequence). The use of a sample-barcoded 5' primer and a J-beta primer mix characterized a second PCR of about 7 to 12 cycles. Via MiXCR, TCRdb re-called the 5' RACE reads, giving one row per CDR3 protein. The sample lists hundreds of thousands of distinct CDR3 sequences; around 48% were seen once. The clonotype comes from a man aged 25 to 40 in good health. Sequencing was performed on blood. The gene calls are TRBV7-9 and TRBJ2-1, with TRBD1 as a possible D gene (6 bases). CDR3: CASSPAPDRSNYNEQFF. CDR3 bases: TGTGCCAGCAGCCCTGCTCCCGACAGGAGCAACTACAATGAGCAGTTCTTC.